This T cell receptor (beta chain) was observed in a study of OX40 agonist ivuxolimab in advanced cancers. The wider study: Partial responses were achieved by three patients, of whom one had hepatocellular carcinoma and two had cutaneous melanoma. Study-wide results and caveats: Antigen targets of the expanded peripheral T cells went undetermined. Among T cells, CD8+ cells averaged more expanded clones than CD4+ cells. At doses 0.1 to 3.0 mg/kg, CD4+ and CD8+ clones expanded.

Here immunoSEQ multiplex PCR was the method, and the copy in TCRdb shows in-frame clones only, minus some. The data contain approximately 30,000 clones, roughly 82% of them seen just once; the ten biggest clones take up roughly a fifth. The ends lost 8 bases at V and 8 bases at J; junction bases unmatched: 6. This CDR3 is built from 13 residues. Germline-derived CDR1 and CDR2 are LNHNV and YYDKDF (reference sequence). A word on this clone: Its target is unknown.

The sample here was CD4+ or CD8+ T cells sorted from blood, taken in a trial of the OX40 agonist ivuxolimab. This clonotype was obtained from an adult with an advanced solid tumor such as melanoma, head and neck, liver or kidney cancer. The chain recombines TRBV15 with TRBJ1-6; TRBD1 matches 7 bases. CDR3 residues: CATSTGSDSPLHF. The CDR3 nucleotides read TGTGCCACCTCGACAGGGAGCGATTCACCCCTCCACTTT.